This entry is about one T cell receptor (beta chain). This specimen comes from a study of blood T cell repertoires in COVID-19. For the study at large: From the United States, Italy and Spain came samples of acute and convalescent COVID-19. The analysed material was cDNA or gDNA that came from T cells, B-cell-depleted T cells, or PBMCs.

Authors' processing steps: It was from reference gene primer amplification that nucleated cell counts were estimated. The repertoire was sequenced with immunoSEQ multiplex PCR; TCRdb's copy has only in-frame clones and lacks some. The D gene and trimming were derived from the DNA, and the V and J assignments and clone size from that table. Among approximately 53,000 clones listed, about 89% were seen once. CDR1 is LNHDA, CDR2 SQIVND, per germline (reference sequence). The V and J ends lost 8 bases and 2 bases, in that order; junction bases with no gene match: 13. The CDR3 spans 16 residues. V and J are TRBV19 and TRBJ2-3; 7 nucleotides line up with TRBD2. The clonotype originates from a human donor in a cohort sampled during active COVID-19. Sequenced sample: peripheral blood. The DNA for the CDR3 is TGTGCCAGTTCACGGAAAGGGGCGGGGGTCACAGATACGCAGTATTTT. Translating gives CASSRKGAGVTDTQYF.